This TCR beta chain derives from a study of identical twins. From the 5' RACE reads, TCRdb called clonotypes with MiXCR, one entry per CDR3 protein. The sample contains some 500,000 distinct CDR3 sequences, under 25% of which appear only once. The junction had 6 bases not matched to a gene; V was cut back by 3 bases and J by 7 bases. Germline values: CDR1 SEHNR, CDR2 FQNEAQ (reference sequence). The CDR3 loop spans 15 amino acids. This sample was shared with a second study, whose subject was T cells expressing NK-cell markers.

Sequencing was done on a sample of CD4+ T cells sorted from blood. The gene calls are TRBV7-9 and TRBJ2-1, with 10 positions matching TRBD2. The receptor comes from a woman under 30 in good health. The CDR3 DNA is TGTGCCAGCAGCTTGAGGCTAGCGGGAGTGAATGAGCAGTTCTTC. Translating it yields CASSLRLAGVNEQFF.